Listed here are 29 T cell receptor beta chains from one sample, sequenced in a study of blood T cell repertoires in COVID-19 (dated by TCRdb to the early 2020s). Preparation of the library involved the immunoSEQ multiplex PCR assay. The source is immuneACCESS, and TCRdb retained only in-frame sequences with V and J called. Part of the clones is not carried over; for the studies checked, unresolved V genes explain less than half of this, and the remainder is unexplained. The sample yields roughly 250,000 clones; about 88% were counted once. The top ten clonotypes cover about 1% of the sample. Specimen: peripheral blood. The receptors derive from a man aged 35 to 55 with acute or convalescent COVID-19.

This chain connects TRBV18 to TRBJ1-4, with D hard to call. The CDR3 runs 15 residues. The V gene lost 4 bases and the J gene lost 0 bases, with 9 bases spanning the gap. CDR1 and CDR2 (germline): KGHSH, LQKENI. The CDR3 nucleotides read TGTGCCAGCTCACTTTCAGTTGCAACTAATGAAAAACTGTTTTTT. This encodes CASSLSVATNEKLFF. The entire variable domain, with the rest obtained from reference TRBV18 and TRBJ1-4, is as follows: NAGVMQNPRHLVRRRGQEARLRCSPMKGHSHVYWYRQLPEEGLKFMVYLQKENIIDESGMPKERFSAEFPKEGPSILRIQQVVRGDSAAYFCASSLSVATNEKLFFGSGTQLSVL.

The rearrangement uses TRBV5-6 and TRBJ1-2, with D tentatively TRBD1 (6 bases). Trimming removed 5 bases at V and 2 bases at J, with 13 bases between. Germline CDR1 reads SGHDT; CDR2 reads YYEEEE. There are 14 residues in the CDR3. The CDR3 nucleotides are TGTGCCAGCAGACGCACTGGACAGAACTATGGCTACACCTTC. This codes for CASRRTGQNYGYTF.

This sequence joins TRBV5-6 and TRBJ2-2, with TRBD1 as a possible D gene (6 bases). Germline CDR1 and CDR2: SGHDT and YYEEEE. Trimming left V 0 bases short and J 7 bases short, with 16 bases between. This CDR3 has 16 residues. This chain's CDR3 is CASSLAVGQRGGELFF. Here the CDR3 DNA reads TGTGCCAGCAGCTTGGCCGTTGGACAGCGCGGCGGGGAGCTGTTTTTT.

The chain carries TRBV5-5 and TRBJ1-1; D is unresolved. V lost 3 bases to trimming and J lost 0 bases, with 12 bases between them. The germline gives CDR1 SGHKS, CDR2 YYEKEE (reference sequence). This CDR3 is 15 amino acids long. The CDR3 DNA reads as TGTGCCAGCAGCTCAGGCCCGGATATGAACACTGAAGCTTTCTTT. Translation gives CASSSGPDMNTEAFF. Looking up the rest from reference TRBV5-5 and TRBJ1-1 gives the full variable domain: DAGVTQSPTHLIKTRGQQVTLRCSPISGHKSVSWYQQVLGQGPQFIFQYYEKEERGRGNFPDRFSARQFPNYSSELNVNALLLGDSALYLCASSSGPDMNTEAFFGQGTRLTVV.

This chain links TRBV5-5 with TRBJ2-3, with D possibly matching TRBD2 (7 bases). Per the germline V gene, CDR1 is SGHKS and CDR2 is YYEKEE (reference sequence). Trimming took off 2 bases at V and 3 bases at J, with 16 bases between the two ends. CDR3 length: 16 amino acids. CDR3 DNA sequence: TGTGCCAGCAGCTTCGGCGGGGGCCCTCAAACAGATACGCAGTATTTT. This encodes CASSFGGGPQTDTQYF.

The chain links TRBV18 to TRBJ1-2, with D hard to call. CDR3 length equals 15 residues. Germline V gene data show CDR1 as KGHSH and CDR2 as LQKENI. The V gene lost 0 bases and the J gene lost 5 bases, with 13 bases spanning the gap. Written as DNA, the CDR3 is TGTGCCAGCTCACCACCGGAAGGCGGGTCTTATGGCTACACCTTC. It translates to CASSPPEGGSYGYTF.

The J gene is TRBJ1-1, the V gene TRBV11-3; no firm D call. Trimming stripped 5 bases from V and 3 bases from J, with 7 bases between. CDR1 and CDR2 (germline): SGHNT, YENEEA. CDR3 size: 12 residues. The CDR3, as DNA: TGTGCCAGCAGCGCAGGTGACACTGAAGCTTTCTTT. It encodes CASSAGDTEAFF.

CDR3: CASSPTGTGVGAGYNEQFF. CDR3 coding DNA: TGTGCCAGCAGTCCGACCGGGACAGGGGTGGGGGCGGGCTACAATGAGCAGTTCTTC. The genes are TRBV28 and TRBJ2-1; TRBD1 aligns across 10 bases. V gave up 5 bases and J gave up 3 bases; unmatched junction bases: 16. Germline V lookup: CDR1 MDHEN, CDR2 SYDVKM. This CDR3 region has 19 residues.

The chain carries TRBV20-1 and TRBJ1-1, with 8 bases matching TRBD1. V was clipped by 6 bases and J by 8 bases; unmatched bases: 2. The germline CDR1 and CDR2 sequences are DFQATT and SNEGSKA (reference sequence). This CDR3 contains 10 residues. The CDR3 is CSARTGEAFF. DNA for the CDR3: TGCAGTGCCCGGACAGGGGAAGCTTTCTTT.

The rearrangement links TRBV3-1 (or the pseudogene TRBV3-2) to TRBJ2-7; TRBD1 agrees at 7 bases. V was pared by 3 bases and J by 2 bases, with 7 bases of the junction left unmatched. The CDR3 extends over 15 amino acids. The germline V gene encodes CDR1 LGHDT and CDR2 YNNKEL (reference sequence). The CDR3: CASSHRGSIPYEQYF. The CDR3 nucleotides are TGTGCCAGCAGCCACAGGGGGTCAATTCCCTACGAGCAGTACTTC.

Concerning this clone itself: The same CDR3 is also encoded by other DNA sequences in this sample. The chain combines TRBV30 with TRBJ1-2; D unresolved. The germline V and J ends were trimmed by 0 bases and 4 bases, with 6 bases remaining between them. This CDR3 comprises 12 residues. CDR1 is GTSNPN, CDR2 SVGIG, per germline (reference sequence). CDR3 in DNA: TGTGCCTGGAGTGTACGGGGCTATGGCTACACCTTC. Protein sequence: CAWSVRGYGYTF.

The CDR3, as DNA: TGTGCCAGCAGCGACCTCTCGGAGGGGGCAGGGATCGACGAGCAGTACTTC. This sequence encodes CASSDLSEGAGIDEQYF. The rearrangement uses TRBV9 and TRBJ2-7; weak D call: TRBD1 (7 bases). The germline gives CDR1 SGDLS, CDR2 YYNGEE. The CDR3 spans 17 residues. V lost 3 bases to trimming and J lost 5 bases, with 24 bases between them. Full variable domain (rest looked up from reference TRBV9 and TRBJ2-7): DSGVTQTPKHLITATGQRVTLRCSPRSGDLSVYWYQQSLDQGLQFLIQYYNGEERAKGNILERFSAQQFPDLHSELNLSSLELGDSALYFCASSDLSEGAGIDEQYFGPGTRLTVT.

This clone was detected a few times. The genes are TRBV6-2 or TRBV6-3 and TRBJ1-5, with D possibly being TRBD1 (5 bases). This CDR3 contains 18 residues. Germline lookup yields CDR1 MNHEY and CDR2 SVGEGT. Trimming took 2 bases from V and 1 from J, leaving 18 bases between them. CDR3 in amino acids: CASSYLVTTGSSNQPQHF. The CDR3 DNA reads TGTGCCAGCAGTTACCTCGTAACCACAGGTTCCAGCAATCAGCCCCAGCATTTT.

About this clone: Other DNA sequences in the same sample also yield this CDR3. The V gene is TRBV28, the J gene TRBJ1-1; D possibly corresponds to TRBD1 (6 bases). CDR1 MDHEN and CDR2 SYDVKM come from the germline V gene. The CDR3 extends over 13 amino acids. Trimming removed 6 bases from V and 6 bases from J, with 14 bases in between. The CDR3 reads CASSPQGSPEAFF. The CDR3 DNA follows: TGTGCCAGCAGCCCTCAGGGGAGCCCTGAAGCTTTCTTT.

CDR3: CASRRGTGDMNTEAFF. CDR3 sequence (DNA): TGCGCCAGCAGACGCGGGACAGGGGACATGAACACTGAAGCTTTCTTT. The chain employs TRBV4-1 and TRBJ1-1, with 10 bases aligning to TRBD1. The junction had 7 bases not matched to a gene; V was cut back by 6 bases and J by 0 bases. This CDR3 comprises 16 residues. In germline, CDR1 is MGHRA, CDR2 YSYEKL.

The J gene is TRBJ1-5, the V gene TRBV10-3; no definite D call. The germline gives CDR1 ENHRY, CDR2 SYGVKD. V lost 11 bases and J 4 bases, leaving 6 bases between the germline ends. The CDR3 is 10 amino acids. CDR3 loop: CASRNQPQHF. CDR3 DNA sequence: TGTGCCTCCCGTAATCAGCCCCAGCATTTT.

The gene calls are TRBV27 and TRBJ1-6; D call uncertain. V was shortened by 5 bases and J by 7 bases, with 9 bases between the two germline ends. The CDR3 extends over 13 amino acids. CDR1 MNHEY and CDR2 SMNVEV come from the germline V gene (reference sequence). The CDR3 here is CASSIHTNSPLHF. Written as DNA, the CDR3 is TGTGCCAGCAGTATACACACGAATTCACCCCTCCACTTT.

This chain joins TRBV2 and TRBJ2-7; D is perhaps TRBD1 (6 bases). The CDR3 runs to 16 residues. Trimming removed 2 bases at V and 1 base at J, with 15 bases between. CDR1 and CDR2 (germline): SNHLY, FYNNEI. CDR3 in amino acids: CASSEWTVTISYEQYF. The DNA of the CDR3 is TGTGCCAGCAGTGAATGGACAGTGACTATATCCTACGAGCAGTACTTC.

The gene calls are TRBV6-5 and TRBJ1-6; TRBD1 aligns across 7 bases. The CDR3 extends over 15 amino acids. From germline, CDR1 is MNHEY and CDR2 SVGAGI. After removal of 8 bases from V and 9 bases from J, the junction contained 13 bases not matched to a gene. The CDR3 region is CASGHDRVDSSPLHF. CDR3 in DNA: TGTGCCAGCGGACACGACAGGGTAGATAGTTCACCCCTCCACTTT.

V is TRBV2 and J is TRBJ1-5; D ambiguous. The CDR3 runs 15 residues. Trimming took 5 bases from V and 8 from J, leaving 19 bases between them. Germline V gene lookup returns CDR1 SNHLY and CDR2 FYNNEI. The CDR3 DNA follows: TGTGCCAGCAGTCTTGAACTCGGAGGTGACGAGCCCCAGCATTTT. Its protein product is CASSLELGGDEPQHF.

The rearrangement links TRBV21-1 to TRBJ1-4; TRBD1 is the table's D call and was not checked against the DNA. TRBV21-1 has pseudogene status. The CDR3 consists of 11 residues. Here the CDR3 reads CASSSEALKGF. CDR3 coding DNA: TGTGCCAGCAGCTCCGAGGCACTAAAGGGGTTT.

Written as DNA, the CDR3 is TGTGCCAGCAGTTACAGGGGGATCGGGGCCAACGTCCTGACTTTC. This sequence encodes CASSYRGIGANVLTF. The rearrangement joins TRBV5-6 to TRBJ2-6; TRBD1 agrees at 8 bases. The germline V gene encodes CDR1 SGHDT and CDR2 YYEEEE. The trim removed 5 bases at V and 4 bases at J, leaving 5 bases unmatched. The CDR3 length is 15 residues.

V is TRBV10-2 and J is TRBJ2-7; TRBD2 is a possible D gene (5 bases). V gave up 3 bases and J gave up 0 bases, with 12 bases separating them. CDR3 size: 15 residues. From germline, CDR1 is WSHSY and CDR2 SAAADI. CDR3 in amino acids: CASSDLAASSYEQYF. The CDR3, as DNA: TGCGCCAGCAGTGATCTAGCCGCTAGCTCCTACGAGCAGTACTTC.

The rearrangement uses TRBV5-6 and TRBJ1-2; tentative D call: TRBD1 (5 bases). With 2 bases removed from V and 4 bases from J, the gap between germline ends came to 9 bases. The length of the CDR3 is 13 residues. Germline V lookup: CDR1 SGHDT, CDR2 YYEEEE. The CDR3 nucleotides are TGTGCCAGCAGCTTCCAGGGAGGCTATGGCTACACCTTC. This translates into CASSFQGGYGYTF.

The DNA for the CDR3 is TGTGCCAGCTCACCAGAAGCGCTGGGAAACACCATATATTTT. It translates to CASSPEALGNTIYF. The V and J genes are TRBV18 and TRBJ1-3; D gene uncertain. CDR1 and CDR2 from the germline V gene are KGHSH and LQKENI. The CDR3 contains 14 residues. Trimming left V 2 bases short and J 4 bases short, with 9 bases between.

The CDR3 region has the DNA TGTGCCAGCAGTTACTCGACAGGCCCCAACTATGGCTACACCTTC. It is translated as CASSYSTGPNYGYTF. The chain uses TRBV6-5 and TRBJ1-2; D may be TRBD1 (6 bases). Trimming removed 0 bases from V and 2 bases from J, with 10 bases in between. The CDR3 extends over 15 amino acids. The germline CDR1 and CDR2 sequences are MNHEY and SVGAGI.

This chain links TRBV9 with TRBJ1-2; 8 bases fit TRBD1. The trim removed 4 bases at V and 4 bases at J, leaving 6 bases unmatched. CDR3 length: 14 residues. Looked up from germline, CDR1 is SGDLS and CDR2 is YYNGEE. CDR3 residues: CASSPGQGSYGYTF. CDR3 bases: TGTGCCAGCAGCCCAGGACAGGGAAGCTATGGCTACACCTTC.

The J gene is TRBJ2-1, the V gene TRBV19, with 14 bases fitting TRBD2. The trim removed 5 bases at V and 7 bases at J, leaving 7 bases unmatched. Germline CDR1 and CDR2: LNHDA and SQIVND (reference sequence). This CDR3 spans 16 amino acids. CDR3 sequence reads: CASSPWTSGGKNEQFF. CDR3 nucleotides: TGTGCCAGTAGTCCCTGGACTAGCGGGGGGAAGAATGAGCAGTTCTTC.

The rearrangement links TRBV25-1 to TRBJ2-2; 9 bases agree with TRBD2. From germline, CDR1 is MGHDK and CDR2 SYGVNS. The CDR3 runs to 14 residues. With V trimmed by 7 bases and J by 7 bases, 7 bases remained unmatched. The CDR3 nucleotides read TGTGCCAGCACTGCTAGCGGGGTTATCGGGGAGCTGTTTTTT. Translated, it gives CASTASGVIGELFF.